The source of this TCR beta chain is a study of CD8+CD57+ T cells in acquired aplastic anemia. For this clonotype: The antigen is undetermined.

General observations from the study: CD8+ Simpson's diversity showed no significant patient-control difference. Overlapping CD8+ CDR3 repertoires of patients and controls contained around 31 shared sequences.

Both TCR beta VDJ combination and CDR3 sequence profiling were carried out. Genomic DNA was the template for this profiling. TCRdb fed the reads into MiXCR, producing one record per CDR3 protein. In the table there are about 190,000 distinct CDR3 sequences, about 64% of which are singletons. V trimming: 4 bases; J trimming: 3 bases; junction bases outside the gene matches: 1. Germline CDR1 and CDR2: SNHLY and FYNNEI. CDR3 length equals 14 residues. This chain uses TRBV2 with TRBJ2-5, with 11 bases that match TRBD2. Sequencing was performed on sorted CD4+, CD8+, or CD8+CD57+ T cells (not recorded which) from PBMCs. The TCR sequence derives from a human donor with severe aplastic anemia or a healthy control (not recorded which). CDR3 residues: CASSVGLAEETQYF. CDR3 bases: TGTGCCAGCAGTGTGGGACTAGCGGAAGAGACCCAGTACTTC.